Following are 17 T cell receptor beta chains from one sample sequenced in a study of cytomegalovirus exposure and HLA in healthy donors. PCR primers comprised 60 Vbeta and 13 Jbeta primers. The repertoire was sequenced with immunoSEQ multiplex PCR; TCRdb's copy has only in-frame clones and lacks some. The table shows 150,000 to 200,000 clones, with about 82% occurring only once. Sequences were obtained from PBMCs. These receptors were taken from a woman in her forties or fifties in good health and CMV-seronegative.

As concerns this clone: Other DNA sequences in this specimen translate into the identical CDR3. This rearrangement joins TRBV5-1 to TRBJ1-1; D unresolved. This CDR3 spans 13 amino acids. The ends were cut back, 5 bases at V and 1 base at J, with 9 bases in the middle. Germline CDR1 is SGHRS and CDR2 is YFSETQ. The CDR3 DNA is TGCGCCAGCAGTACCACCGGGAACACTGAAGCTTTCTTT. The encoded protein is CASSTTGNTEAFF.

The rearrangement joins TRBV28 to TRBJ2-7; TRBD2 might be the D (5 bases). This CDR3 has 14 amino acids. Germline CDR1 MDHEN, CDR2 SYDVKM. The V gene lost 5 bases and the J gene lost 4 bases, with 15 bases spanning the gap. The CDR3 bases are TGTGCCAGCAGTCCGAGAGCGGCGTTATACGAGCAGTACTTC. This gives the protein CASSPRAALYEQYF.

The rearrangement joins TRBV18 to TRBJ2-7, with 8 bases matching TRBD2. CDR3 size: 15 residues. The V segment lost 3 bases and the J segment 4 bases; nucleotides outside the gene matches: 8. The V gene's germline CDR1 is KGHSH and CDR2 LQKENI. The CDR3 reads CASSPRTSLLYEQYF. The CDR3, as DNA: TGTGCCAGCTCACCCAGGACTAGCCTTCTGTACGAGCAGTACTTC.

The chain is built from TRBV9 and TRBJ1-4; possible D gene TRBD1, 6 bases. The CDR3 runs to 15 residues. V was pared by 4 bases and J by 4 bases, with 14 bases between. Germline assignment: CDR1 SGDLS and CDR2 YYNGEE. The CDR3 nucleotides read TGTGCCAGCAGCAAGAGGGGAGGGGGTAATGAAAAACTGTTTTTT. As protein: CASSKRGGGNEKLFF.

This clone has just one count. The rearrangement links TRBV10-3 to TRBJ2-3; D gene unclear. This CDR3 spans 12 amino acids. Per the germline V gene, CDR1 is ENHRY and CDR2 is SYGVKD. The V gene lost 0 bases and the J gene lost 8 bases, with 6 bases spanning the gap. CDR3 protein: CAISESYGTQYF. CDR3 sequence (DNA): TGTGCCATCAGTGAGTCTTACGGTACGCAGTATTTT.

The chain is built from TRBV28 and TRBJ1-5; 7 nucleotides match TRBD1. Germline V gene lookup returns CDR1 MDHEN and CDR2 SYDVKM. Germline trimming cut 6 bases from V and 6 bases from J; bases unmatched to any gene: 11. The CDR3 loop spans 15 amino acids. The CDR3: CASRNQGGPGQPQHF. The CDR3 bases are TGTGCCAGCAGGAACCAGGGGGGCCCGGGTCAGCCCCAGCATTTT.

J is TRBJ2-4 and V is TRBV27; 7 nucleotides agree with TRBD1. The CDR3 length is 15 residues. The trim removed 6 bases at V and 4 bases at J, leaving 9 bases unmatched. Per the germline V gene, CDR1 is MNHEY and CDR2 is SMNVEV (reference sequence). CDR3: CASSTDREGKNIQYF. Written as DNA, the CDR3 is TGTGCCAGCAGCACAGACAGGGAAGGGAAAAACATTCAGTACTTC.

The gene calls are TRBV7-8 and TRBJ1-3; D remains ambiguous. This CDR3 has 12 residues. V lost 5 bases and J 4 bases, leaving 6 bases between the germline ends. CDR1 SGHVS and CDR2 FQNEAQ come from the germline V gene. CDR3 DNA sequence: TGTGCCAGCAGCGCAACAGGAAACACCATATATTTT. Translation: CASSATGNTIYF.

V usage is TRBV27 and J usage is TRBJ1-1; D is undetermined. Germline CDR1 reads MNHEY; CDR2 reads SMNVEV (reference sequence). Trimming removed 8 bases at V and 4 bases at J, with 11 bases between. CDR3 size: 12 residues. CDR3 in amino acids: CASASLSTEAFF. The CDR3 DNA is TGTGCCAGCGCATCTTTGAGCACTGAAGCTTTCTTT.

This chain uses TRBV6-5 with TRBJ2-7; TRBD1 aligns across 8 bases. CDR1 is MNHEY, CDR2 SVGAGI, per germline. J was trimmed by 3 bases and V by 4 bases; bases with no gene match: 8. The CDR3 has 15 residues. The chain's CDR3 is CASSLDRDFDYEQYF. Written as DNA, the CDR3 is TGTGCCAGCAGTTTGGACAGGGATTTCGACTACGAGCAGTACTTC.

The V gene is TRBV19, the J gene TRBJ2-7, with 10 nucleotides matching TRBD1. Germline CDR1 and CDR2: LNHDA and SQIVND (reference sequence). CDR3 size: 14 residues. The V and J ends lost 5 bases and 4 bases, in that order; junction bases with no gene match: 5. DNA for the CDR3: TGTGCCAGTAGTCCCGGACAGGGGGAGTACGAGCAGTACTTC. It specifies CASSPGQGEYEQYF. The whole variable domain, filled in from reference TRBV19 and TRBJ2-7, reads DGGITQSPKYLFRKEGQNVTLSCEQNLNHDAMYWYRQDPGQGLRLIYYSQIVNDFQKGDIAEGYSVSREKKESFPLTVTSAQKNPTAFYLCASSPGQGEYEQYFGPGTRLTVT.

This sequence joins TRBV2 and TRBJ1-5; D not resolved. The CDR3 sequence is 12 residues long. CDR1 and CDR2 (germline): SNHLY, FYNNEI. V was cut by 3 bases and J by 4 bases, with 4 bases left in between. CDR3 DNA: TGTGCCAGCAGTGACCCTAATCAGCCCCAGCATTTT. This translates into CASSDPNQPQHF.

The genes are TRBV7-8 and TRBJ2-3, with D possibly being TRBD2 (5 bases). Deletions cut 7 bases from V and 3 bases from J, with 14 bases between. This CDR3 is 14 amino acids long. Per germline, CDR1 SGHVS and CDR2 FQNEAQ. The CDR3 DNA sequence: TGTGCCAGCACCTCCTTAAGCGGAACAGATACGCAGTATTTT. This translates into CASTSLSGTDTQYF.

This clone was recorded only once. V gene TRBV9 combines with J gene TRBJ1-4; maybe TRBD1 (5 bases). The length of the CDR3 is 14 residues. Germline V CDR1 and CDR2: SGDLS, YYNGEE. V lost 4 bases and J 0 bases, leaving 7 bases between the germline ends. CDR3 coding DNA: TGTGCCAGCAGCCCGACAGCAACTAATGAAAAACTGTTTTTT. Translated, it gives CASSPTATNEKLFF.

The chain combines TRBV19 with TRBJ1-2; 10 positions match TRBD1. From germline, CDR1 is LNHDA and CDR2 SQIVND (reference sequence). This CDR3 contains 14 residues. V gave up 8 bases and J gave up 5 bases; unmatched junction bases: 8. The CDR3 is CASEATGGIYGYTF. The CDR3 coding sequence is TGTGCCAGTGAAGCGACAGGGGGCATTTATGGCTACACCTTC.

The genes are TRBV5-6 and TRBJ2-3, with 7 bases that match TRBD2. V trimming: 4 bases; J trimming: 1 base; junction bases outside the gene matches: 9. Germline CDR1 and CDR2: SGHDT and YYEEEE. The CDR3 is 16 residues long. Here the CDR3 DNA reads TGTGCCAGCAGCGCCCCACTAGCGCCGCGCACAGATACGCAGTATTTT. Protein: CASSAPLAPRTDTQYF.

The chain joins TRBV28 to TRBJ1-1; no clear D gene. Germline V gene data show CDR1 as MDHEN and CDR2 as SYDVKM. Trimming stripped 3 bases from V and 5 bases from J, with 10 bases between. CDR3 length equals 13 residues. This CDR3 is CASSLERRTEAFF. The CDR3 DNA reads as TGTGCCAGCAGTTTGGAGCGGCGGACTGAAGCTTTCTTT.